This entry lists 2 T cell receptor beta chains sequenced from one sample in a study of regulatory T cells in long-lasting Graves disease listed by TCRdb under 2021. The protocol used for the library was multiplex PCR. Sequenced using an Illumina HiSeq 4000. TCR beta libraries were built with iRepertoire HTBI primers and Arm-PCR amplification of CDR3 regions. The public reads were reprocessed in TCRdb via fastp at Q25 and MiXCR, keeping in-frame beta chains. Every distinct CDR3 protein forms one entry, paired with its most common genes and DNA. The sample profile shows hundreds of thousands of distinct CDR3 sequences; about 30% of them were found once. 42% of the sample is taken by the ten largest. The time point label for this specimen denotes: persistent/refractory GD, antithyroid drugs over 5 years with positive TRAb. For both TCR sequencing and RNA sequencing, RNA was extracted from PBMCs in TRIzol.

The sample in question was peripheral blood mononuclear cells (PBMCs), obtained when the disease was refractory, from a patient treated with antithyroid drugs. Receptor source: a female donor with Graves disease.

V and J are TRBV29-1 and TRBJ1-1; D perhaps matches TRBD1 (5 bases). The germline V gene has CDR1 SQVTM and CDR2 ANQGSEA. This CDR3 has 11 amino acids. CDR3 residues: CRAGGGTEAFF. The CDR3 nucleotides are TGCAGGGCCGGGGGTGGGACTGAAGCTTTCTTT.

This clonotype came up many times. The chain recombines TRBV2 with TRBJ1-2, with 7 bases fitting TRBD1. CDR1 is SNHLY, CDR2 FYNNEI, per germline. The V segment lost 3 bases and the J segment 3 bases; nucleotides outside the gene matches: 10. The length of the CDR3 is 16 residues. CDR3 loop: CASSEWERGRHYGYTF. CDR3 nucleotides: TGTGCCAGCAGTGAGTGGGAAAGGGGGCGGCACTATGGCTACACCTTC.